A single sample gave rise to the 2 T cell receptor beta chains below, sequenced in a study of CD8+ T cells in alopecia areata. Isolated RNA was reverse transcribed into cDNA used as the sequencing template. Profiling relied on immunoSEQ multiplex PCR, and the TCRdb table lists in-frame clones only, not all of them. Here the sample spans 270,000 or so clones, 58% being singletons. Stated treatment: oral pan-JAK inhibitor, 5-10 mg twice daily. This specimen consisted of CD4+ T cells sorted from blood, obtained at week 24, from a patient treated with tofacitinib. These receptors were obtained from a human donor with alopecia areata.

The rearrangement links TRBV2 to TRBJ1-2, with 8 bases lining up with TRBD1. V shed 5 bases, J shed 7 bases, and the junction held 6 bases outside the gene matches. In germline, CDR1 is SNHLY, CDR2 FYNNEI. CDR3 length: 13 amino acids. The CDR3 coding sequence is TGTGCCAGCAGTCGGGGACAGGAGGGTGGCTACACCTTC. Amino acids: CASSRGQEGGYTF. The whole variable domain, remainder taken from reference TRBV2 and TRBJ1-2, is EPEVTQTPSHQVTQMGQEVILRCVPISNHLYFYWYRQILGQKVEFLVSFYNNEISEKSEIFDDQFSVERPDGSNFTLKIRSTKLEDSAMYFCASSRGQEGGYTFGSGTRLTVV.

The chain joins TRBV5-4 to TRBJ1-1; TRBD1 aligns across 8 bases. This CDR3 is built from 17 residues. Germline loops: CDR1 SGHNT, CDR2 YYREEE (reference sequence). The junction had 8 bases not matched to a gene; V was cut back by 0 bases and J by 1 base. In DNA form, the CDR3 reads TGTGCCAGCAGCTTGGGGGCCGTCAGGGGGCAGAACACTGAAGCTTTCTTT. Its protein is CASSLGAVRGQNTEAFF.